A single sample is the source of the 5 T cell receptor beta chains below, sequenced in a study of beta chain features in type 1 diabetes. The whole isolated RNA underwent reverse transcription, so sequencing captured expressed TCRB transcripts. The data were produced by immunoSEQ multiplex PCR, yet TCRdb's version contains in-frame clones alone and is incomplete. The sample consists of 810,000 or so clones, about 17% of them appearing once. Material for sequencing was naive CD4+ T cells from blood. The receptors shown here come from a woman in her late teens or twenties in good health.

Details on this clone: Additional DNA sequences in this sample encode the identical CDR3. The CDR3 sequence is CSAKRGEKLFF. Here the CDR3 DNA reads TGCAGTGCTAAGAGGGGTGAAAAACTGTTTTTT. This rearrangement joins TRBV20-1 to TRBJ1-4; D may be TRBD1 (5 bases). The CDR3 extends over 11 amino acids. The V end lost 4 bases, the J end lost 7 bases, and 7 bases lay between the germline ends. Germline V gene lookup returns CDR1 DFQATT and CDR2 SNEGSKA (reference sequence).

The rearrangement uses TRBV7-3 and TRBJ2-1; 8 bases are a match to TRBD1. Germline values: CDR1 SGHTA, CDR2 FQGTGA. The trim removed 5 bases at V and 6 bases at J, leaving 6 bases unmatched. The CDR3 has 14 amino acids. CDR3 protein: CASSTSDRVNEQFF. CDR3 DNA: TGTGCCAGCAGCACGTCGGACAGGGTCAATGAGCAGTTCTTC.

V is TRBV2 and J is TRBJ2-5; D is uncertain. Germline V lookup: CDR1 SNHLY, CDR2 FYNNEI. Trimming removed 3 bases at V and 6 bases at J, with 5 bases between. The CDR3 extends over 11 amino acids. CDR3 residues: CASSDWKTQYF. The CDR3 bases are TGTGCCAGCAGTGATTGGAAGACCCAGTACTTC.

Remarks on this clone: Other DNA sequences of this sample code for an identical CDR3. The chain recombines TRBV5-1 with TRBJ2-2; no clear D. Trimming left V 2 bases short and J 2 bases short, with 7 bases between. This CDR3 is 14 amino acids long. Germline V gene data show CDR1 as SGHRS and CDR2 as YFSETQ. The CDR3, as DNA: TGCGCCAGCAGCTTCAGTCCAAACACCGGGGAGCTGTTTTTT. This encodes CASSFSPNTGELFF.

This chain uses TRBV28 with TRBJ2-3; D possibly corresponds to TRBD2 (6 bases). From germline, CDR1 is MDHEN and CDR2 SYDVKM. V was trimmed by 6 bases and J by 0 bases, leaving 13 bases between them. CDR3 size: 15 residues. The CDR3 here is CASRPLSGSTDTQYF. The CDR3, as DNA: TGTGCCAGCAGACCACTAAGCGGGAGCACAGATACGCAGTATTTT.